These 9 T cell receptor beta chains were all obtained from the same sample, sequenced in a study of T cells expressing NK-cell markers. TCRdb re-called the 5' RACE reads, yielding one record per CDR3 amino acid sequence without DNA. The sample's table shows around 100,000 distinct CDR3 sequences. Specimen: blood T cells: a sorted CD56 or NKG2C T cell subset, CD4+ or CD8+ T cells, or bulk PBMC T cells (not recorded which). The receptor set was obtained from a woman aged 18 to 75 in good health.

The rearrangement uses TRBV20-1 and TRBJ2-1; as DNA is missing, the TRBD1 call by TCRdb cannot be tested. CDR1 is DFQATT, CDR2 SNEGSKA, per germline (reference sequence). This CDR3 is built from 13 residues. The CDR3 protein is CSARGQPDNEQFF.

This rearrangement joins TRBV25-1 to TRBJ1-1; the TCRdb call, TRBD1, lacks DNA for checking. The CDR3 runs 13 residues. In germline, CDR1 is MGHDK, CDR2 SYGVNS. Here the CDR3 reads CASSEEPGPEAFF. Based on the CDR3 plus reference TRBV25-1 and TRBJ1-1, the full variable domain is EADIYQTPRYLVIGTGKKITLECSQTMGHDKMYWYQQDPGMELHLIHYSYGVNSTEKGDLSSESTVSRIRTEHFPLTLESARPSHTSQYLCASSEEPGPEAFFGQGTRLTVV.

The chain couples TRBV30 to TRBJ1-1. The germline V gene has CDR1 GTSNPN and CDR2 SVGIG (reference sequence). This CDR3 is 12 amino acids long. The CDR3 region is CAWSFTNSEAFF.

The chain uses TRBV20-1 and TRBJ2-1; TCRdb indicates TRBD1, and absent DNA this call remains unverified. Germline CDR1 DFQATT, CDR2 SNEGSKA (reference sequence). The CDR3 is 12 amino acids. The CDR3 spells CSARESGTEQFF.

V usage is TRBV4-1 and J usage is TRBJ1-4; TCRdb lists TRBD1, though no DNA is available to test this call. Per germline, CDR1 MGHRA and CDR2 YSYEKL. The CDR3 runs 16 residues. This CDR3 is CASSQSPGATNEKLFF.

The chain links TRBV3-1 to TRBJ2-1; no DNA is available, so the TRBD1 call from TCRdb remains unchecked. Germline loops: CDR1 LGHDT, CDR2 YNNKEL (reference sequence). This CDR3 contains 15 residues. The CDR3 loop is CASSSPGQGRNEQFF.

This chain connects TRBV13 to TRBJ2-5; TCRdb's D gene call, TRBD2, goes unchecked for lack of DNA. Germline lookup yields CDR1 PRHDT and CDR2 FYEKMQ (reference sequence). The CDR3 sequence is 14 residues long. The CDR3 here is CASSLLRGVETQYF.

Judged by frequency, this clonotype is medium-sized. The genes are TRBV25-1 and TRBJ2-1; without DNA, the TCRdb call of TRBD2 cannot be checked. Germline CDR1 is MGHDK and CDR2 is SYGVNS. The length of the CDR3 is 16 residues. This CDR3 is CASSGAGGLSYNEQFF.

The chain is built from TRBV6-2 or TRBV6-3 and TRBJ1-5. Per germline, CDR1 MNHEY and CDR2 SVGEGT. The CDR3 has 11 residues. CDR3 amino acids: CASSSPGPQHF.